The 5 T cell receptor beta chains below come from one sample, sequenced in a study of Ad26.COV2.S vaccination and SARS-CoV-2 variants. Some clones are missing from TCRdb's copy, which holds only in-frame ones; the method was immunoSEQ multiplex PCR. This sample carries 380,000 or so clones, 83% of them seen once, and the ten largest clones take about 7.1%. This sample's treatment: some 20 received Ad26.COV2.S at low or high dose, single or two shots; several received placebo; per-sample allocation not given. Samples were taken on day 63 after the first vaccine or placebo injection. This specimen was peripheral blood, taken in a trial of Ad26.COV2.S vaccine versus placebo. Receptors originate from a person aged 18-65 years who received the Ad26.COV2.S COVID-19 vaccine or a placebo.

The rearrangement links TRBV25-1 to TRBJ2-2, with a weak D call TRBD1 (6 bases). The germline V gene encodes CDR1 MGHDK and CDR2 SYGVNS. V gave up 6 bases and J gave up 5 bases, with 13 bases separating them. This CDR3 has 14 amino acids. Here the CDR3 reads CASSYTGITGELFF. The CDR3 DNA is TGTGCCAGCAGCTATACAGGGATAACCGGGGAGCTGTTTTTT.

The V and J genes are TRBV10-3 and TRBJ2-3; D not certain. The ends were cut back, 4 bases at V and 6 bases at J, with 11 bases in the middle. Looked up from germline, CDR1 is ENHRY and CDR2 is SYGVKD. The CDR3 runs to 13 residues. The DNA of the CDR3 is TGTGCCATCAGTGCCGGACCAGTGGATACGCAGTATTTT. Its translation: CAISAGPVDTQYF.

This rearrangement joins TRBV6-5 to TRBJ1-1; 8 bases fit TRBD1. The V gene end was trimmed by 5 bases and the J gene end by 7 bases; junction bases not matched to a gene: 3. CDR1 and CDR2 from the germline V gene are MNHEY and SVGAGI. The CDR3 spans 12 residues. The chain's CDR3 is CASSTGGIEAFF. Here the CDR3 DNA reads TGTGCCAGCAGTACAGGGGGGATTGAAGCTTTCTTT.

This clone has a single count. Other DNA sequences in this sample translate to the same CDR3. The chain combines TRBV18 with TRBJ2-5; the D is unclear. Deletions cut 3 bases from V and 1 base from J, with 6 bases between. This CDR3 contains 13 residues. The V gene's germline CDR1 is KGHSH and CDR2 LQKENI. CDR3 in DNA: TGTGCCAGCTCACCGGGCAGCCAAGAGACCCAGTACTTC. It specifies CASSPGSQETQYF. Combining the CDR3 with reference TRBV18 and TRBJ2-5 gives the whole variable domain NAGVMQNPRHLVRRRGQEARLRCSPMKGHSHVYWYRQLPEEGLKFMVYLQKENIIDESGMPKERFSAEFPKEGPSILRIQQVVRGDSAAYFCASSPGSQETQYFGPGTRLLVL.

The chain employs TRBV7-3 and TRBJ2-5; 16 nucleotides match TRBD2. The germline gives CDR1 SGHTA, CDR2 FQGTGA. This CDR3 region has 16 residues. V trimming: 5 bases; J trimming: 5 bases; junction bases outside the gene matches: 5. CDR3 bases: TGTGCCAGCAGCCTGGGACTAGCGGGGGGGCACGAGACCCAGTACTTC. Translation: CASSLGLAGGHETQYF.